One sample yielded the 14 T cell receptor beta chains listed below, sequenced in a study of blood T cell repertoires in COVID-19 (dated by TCRdb to about 2020). Library preparation employed the immunoSEQ multiplex PCR assay. This immuneACCESS table, as held by TCRdb, lists in-frame sequences with V and J called but not all clones. Of the missing ones, under half trace to an unresolved V gene in checked studies; the others have no known cause. The sample includes roughly 340,000 clones, with 75% to 90% observed a single time. Approximately 1% of the sample goes to the ten largest clones. The sequencing sample was made of PBMCs or T cells enriched from blood (not recorded which). These receptors were obtained from a man aged 18-30 years who had recovered from COVID-19.

DNA of the CDR3: TGTGCCAGCTCACCAAGCGGGGACAGGGCTGGCTACACCTTC. It codes for CASSPSGDRAGYTF. The genes are TRBV18 and TRBJ1-2, with 9 bases fitting TRBD1. This CDR3 comprises 14 residues. The ends lost 2 bases at V and 7 bases at J; junction bases unmatched: 5. From germline, CDR1 is KGHSH and CDR2 LQKENI.

With regard to this clone: Other DNA sequences of this sample code for an identical CDR3. This chain joins TRBV12-3 or TRBV12-4 and TRBJ1-1, with TRBD1 matching 9 bases. Unmatched junction bases numbered 3, after V lost 5 bases and J lost 5 bases. The length of the CDR3 is 13 residues. This CDR3 is CASSLGQGTEAFF. In nucleotides, the CDR3 is TGTGCCAGCAGTCTAGGACAGGGGACTGAAGCTTTCTTT.

This rearrangement joins TRBV19 to TRBJ2-3; TRBD2 aligns across 11 bases. CDR1 is LNHDA and CDR2 is SQIVND in the germline V gene (reference sequence). With 3 bases clipped from V and 2 bases from J, the junction kept 10 bases outside the gene matches. CDR3 length: 18 amino acids. The CDR3 protein is CASSITSGRRGNTDTQYF. CDR3 nucleotide sequence: TGTGCCAGTAGTATCACTAGCGGGAGAAGGGGGAACACAGATACGCAGTATTTT.

The chain combines TRBV27 with TRBJ2-1; a weak D match, TRBD2 (5 bases). The V end was cut by 3 bases, the J end by 6 bases, with 6 bases between. The germline CDR1 and CDR2 sequences are MNHEY and SMNVEV (reference sequence). This CDR3 contains 12 residues. The CDR3 protein is CASSLGVNEQFF. The CDR3 DNA follows: TGTGCCAGCAGTTTGGGAGTCAATGAGCAGTTCTTC.

The chain links TRBV11-2 to TRBJ2-2; no firm D call. There are 14 residues in the CDR3. V gave up 0 bases and J gave up 4 bases, with 6 bases separating them. Per germline, CDR1 SGHAT and CDR2 FQNNGV. CDR3 DNA: TGTGCCAGCAGCTTAGATCCTAGCACCGGGGAGCTGTTTTTT. This encodes CASSLDPSTGELFF.

This chain uses TRBV7-8 with TRBJ1-3, with D unclear. V was pared by 3 bases and J by 2 bases, with 14 bases between. In germline, CDR1 is SGHVS, CDR2 FQNEAQ. The CDR3 spans 16 residues. CDR3 DNA: TGTGCCAGCAGCTTGGCCTTTTGGCAAACTGGAAACACCATATATTTT. Its translation is CASSLAFWQTGNTIYF.

V gene TRBV7-2 combines with J gene TRBJ2-7; D may be TRBD2 (6 bases). Trimming pared 5 bases from V and 2 bases from J, leaving 16 bases between. This CDR3 spans 15 amino acids. Germline V gene sequence: CDR1 SGHTA, CDR2 FQGNSA. CDR3 in DNA: TGTGCCAGCAGCCCCGGAGGGGTAAGGCCCTACGAGCAGTACTTC. As protein: CASSPGGVRPYEQYF.

V usage is TRBV11-2 and J usage is TRBJ2-7; possibly TRBD1 for D (6 bases). Germline V gives CDR1 SGHAT, CDR2 FQNNGV. Trimming stripped 4 bases from V and 5 bases from J, with 15 bases between. The CDR3 extends over 14 amino acids. The CDR3 is CASSSQGGPNEQYF. The CDR3 coding sequence is TGTGCCAGCAGCTCCCAAGGGGGTCCGAACGAGCAGTACTTC.

This chain joins TRBV7-2 and TRBJ1-2, with a possible D match to TRBD1 (5 bases). V was shortened by 5 bases and J by 7 bases, with 14 bases between the two germline ends. The germline V gene encodes CDR1 SGHTA and CDR2 FQGNSA. CDR3 length equals 13 residues. The CDR3 sequence: CASSVLGTGGYTF. The CDR3 region has the DNA TGTGCCAGCAGCGTCCTCGGGACTGGTGGCTACACCTTC.

The chain joins TRBV7-3 to TRBJ2-1; 8 bases match TRBD2. CDR3 length equals 16 residues. The ends lost 5 bases at V and 2 bases at J; junction bases unmatched: 8. Germline CDR1 reads SGHTA; CDR2 reads FQGTGA. CDR3 nucleotides: TGTGCCAGCAGCCCCGGATGGCGGGAGGCCTACAATGAGCAGTTCTTC. This translates into CASSPGWREAYNEQFF.

J is TRBJ1-5 and V is TRBV12-3 or TRBV12-4; TRBD1 matches at 10 bases. Germline trimming cut 6 bases from V and 5 bases from J; bases unmatched to any gene: 1. The CDR3 contains 13 residues. Written as DNA, the CDR3 is TGTGCCAGCAGGGGGACAGGGGATCAGCCCCAGCATTTT. Its protein is CASRGTGDQPQHF.

The chain recombines TRBV5-6 with TRBJ1-2, with TRBD1 matching over 9 bases. The CDR3 loop spans 17 amino acids. The germline V gene encodes CDR1 SGHDT and CDR2 YYEEEE. J lost 6 bases, V lost 4 bases, and 16 bases had no gene match. The CDR3, as DNA: TGTGCCAGCAGCCTTACCTCTGAGACAGGGGGACTCCATGGCTACACCTTC. It encodes CASSLTSETGGLHGYTF.

V gene TRBV21-1 combines with J gene TRBJ2-4; the table's D call, TRBD1, has no DNA check behind it. TRBV21-1 is a pseudogene. The CDR3 is 17 residues long. CDR3 DNA sequence: TGTGCCAGCAGCAAAGAACTCTACAGGGGACCGAAAAACATTCAGTACTTC. Translation gives CASSKELYRGPKNIQYF.

This chain links TRBV5-4 with TRBJ2-7, with TRBD2 matching 8 bases. The CDR3 is made up of 16 amino acids. V shed 3 bases, J shed 0 bases, and the junction held 8 bases outside the gene matches. CDR1 and CDR2 from the germline V gene are SGHNT and YYREEE (reference sequence). CDR3 region: CASSSEGGRPSYEQYF. CDR3 sequence (DNA): TGTGCCAGCAGCTCTGAGGGCGGGAGGCCCTCCTACGAGCAGTACTTC.